A single sample gave rise to the 22 T cell receptor beta chains below, sequenced in a study of blood T cell repertoires in COVID-19 (dated by TCRdb to 2020 to 2022). To prepare the library, the immunoSEQ multiplex PCR assay was applied. TCRdb's version of the immuneACCESS table is confined to in-frame rearrangements and falls short of the full clone set. An unresolved V gene accounts for under half of the shortfall where checked; the remainder is of unknown origin. This sample lists fewer than 250,000 clones; around 84% were detected once. Just under 1% of the sample is held by the ten biggest clonotypes. Sample: peripheral blood. Receptor source: a middle-aged man with acute or convalescent COVID-19.

The CDR3 DNA is TGTGCCACCAGCAGAGAACAGGGGGTGAACACTGAAGCTTTCTTT. It codes for CATSREQGVNTEAFF. The rearrangement links TRBV15 to TRBJ1-1, with TRBD1 matching over 8 bases. Germline assignment: CDR1 LNHNV and CDR2 YYDKDF (reference sequence). The CDR3 is made up of 15 amino acids. V shed 0 bases, J shed 0 bases, and the junction held 0 bases outside the gene matches.

Here the CDR3 reads CASSSIINTAGYGYTF. The CDR3, as DNA: TGCGCCAGCAGCTCTATAATTAACACAGCGGGCTATGGCTACACCTTC. J is TRBJ1-2 and V is TRBV5-1; no clear D. CDR3 size: 16 residues. Germline V gene data show CDR1 as SGHRS and CDR2 as YFSETQ. Trimming shortened V by 3 bases and J by 4 bases, and 19 bases separated the two germline ends. Full variable domain (rest looked up from reference TRBV5-1 and TRBJ1-2): KAGVTQTPRYLIKTRGQQVTLSCSPISGHRSVSWYQQTPGQGLQFLFEYFSETQRNKGNFPGRFSGRQFSNSRSEMNVSTLELGDSALYLCASSSIINTAGYGYTFGSGTRLTVV.

The J gene is TRBJ2-1, the V gene TRBV9; 10 bases are shared with TRBD1. This CDR3 region has 16 residues. The V gene's germline CDR1 is SGDLS and CDR2 YYNGEE. Trimming cost V 0 bases and J 7 bases; bases outside gene matches: 7. The CDR3 DNA follows: TGTGCCAGCAGCGTAGGACAGGGGGCTTTAGGGAATGAGCAGTTCTTC. Its protein is CASSVGQGALGNEQFF. Together with reference TRBV9 and TRBJ2-1, the CDR3 gives the full variable domain: DSGVTQTPKHLITATGQRVTLRCSPRSGDLSVYWYQQSLDQGLQFLIQYYNGEERAKGNILERFSAQQFPDLHSELNLSSLELGDSALYFCASSVGQGALGNEQFFGPGTRLTVL.

The CDR3, as DNA: TGTGCCAGCAGCCCATCTGGGGCCAACGTCCTGACTTTC. This sequence encodes CASSPSGANVLTF. The chain carries TRBV3-1 (or the pseudogene TRBV3-2) and TRBJ2-6; no reliable D call. V was trimmed by 4 bases and J by 1 base, leaving 2 bases between them. The germline CDR1 and CDR2 sequences are LGHDT and YNNKEL (reference sequence). CDR3 length equals 13 residues.

The chain joins TRBV9 to TRBJ2-3; a weak D match, TRBD2 (5 bases). From germline, CDR1 is SGDLS and CDR2 YYNGEE. There are 14 residues in the CDR3. V lost 7 bases to trimming and J lost 0 bases, with 12 bases between them. The CDR3 DNA reads TGTGCCAGCGGAGAGGAGGTTAGCACAGATACGCAGTATTTT. This gives the protein CASGEEVSTDTQYF. Combining the CDR3 with reference TRBV9 and TRBJ2-3 gives the whole variable domain DSGVTQTPKHLITATGQRVTLRCSPRSGDLSVYWYQQSLDQGLQFLIQYYNGEERAKGNILERFSAQQFPDLHSELNLSSLELGDSALYFCASGEEVSTDTQYFGPGTRLTVL.

This chain links TRBV19 with TRBJ1-5; D gene unclear. CDR1 LNHDA and CDR2 SQIVND come from the germline V gene (reference sequence). Between the trimmed V and J ends, which lost 0 bases and 4 bases, there was a span of 7 bases. The CDR3 is 14 amino acids. CDR3 nucleotide sequence: TGTGCCAGTAGTATAGAAATTGAGAATCAGCCCCAGCATTTT. Protein: CASSIEIENQPQHF.

The V and J genes are TRBV27 and TRBJ1-2; 11 bases are shared with TRBD1. The CDR3 has 16 amino acids. V was clipped by 6 bases and J by 3 bases; unmatched bases: 9. Germline-derived CDR1 and CDR2 are MNHEY and SMNVEV (reference sequence). Written as DNA, the CDR3 is TGTGCCAGCAGAGAGGGGGGGACAGGGGGGTACTATGGCTACACCTTC. This translates into CASREGGTGGYYGYTF.

The chain is built from TRBV6-2 or TRBV6-3 and TRBJ2-5; 11 nucleotides align to TRBD2. Germline CDR1 is MNHEY and CDR2 is SVGEGT. This CDR3 region has 12 residues. V was pared by 9 bases and J by 4 bases, with 1 base of the junction left unmatched. The CDR3 protein is CASSGGAETQYF. The CDR3 nucleotides are TGTGCCAGTAGCGGGGGGGCAGAGACCCAGTACTTC.

The CDR3 protein is CASTPGQGAHEQFF. CDR3 sequence (DNA): TGTGCCAGCACCCCCGGACAGGGGGCCCATGAGCAGTTCTTC. The V and J genes are TRBV5-6 and TRBJ2-1; 11 bases fit TRBD1. Trimming cost V 6 bases and J 8 bases; bases outside gene matches: 7. The germline gives CDR1 SGHDT, CDR2 YYEEEE. The CDR3 length is 14 residues.

In this sample, this clone turned up once. The chain combines TRBV2 with TRBJ1-2, with D possibly matching TRBD1 (5 bases). CDR3 length: 15 residues. Trimming shortened V by 7 bases and J by 5 bases, and 20 bases separated the two germline ends. Germline V gene data show CDR1 as SNHLY and CDR2 as FYNNEI. The CDR3 region has the DNA TGTGCCAGCAAGGAGGAGGCCTCGGGGGATTATGGCTACACCTTC. It is translated as CASKEEASGDYGYTF.

This sequence joins TRBV6-6 and TRBJ2-1; 7 bases map to TRBD2. Trimming cost V 2 bases and J 2 bases; bases outside gene matches: 3. There are 15 residues in the CDR3. Per the germline V gene, CDR1 is MNHNY and CDR2 is SVGAGI (reference sequence). The chain's CDR3 is CASSYGRDPYNEQFF. The CDR3 nucleotides are TGTGCCAGCAGTTACGGGAGGGACCCCTACAATGAGCAGTTCTTC.

The J gene is TRBJ1-1, the V gene TRBV29-1; 8 bases map to TRBD1. The germline V gene encodes CDR1 SQVTM and CDR2 ANQGSEA. The junction had 5 bases not matched to a gene; V was cut back by 7 bases and J by 1 base. The CDR3 spans 13 residues. The CDR3 DNA reads as TGCAGCGCCAGACAGGGGAGGAACACTGAAGCTTTCTTT. This codes for CSARQGRNTEAFF.

The chain is built from TRBV19 and TRBJ2-4; D gene uncertain. The V end lost 5 bases, the J end lost 9 bases, and 14 bases lay between the germline ends. The length of the CDR3 is 13 residues. The germline V gene has CDR1 LNHDA and CDR2 SQIVND (reference sequence). In nucleotides, the CDR3 is TGTGCCAGTAGTTTCGCGGCCTCCCCCATTCAGTACTTC. Encoded protein: CASSFAASPIQYF.

The chain recombines TRBV7-2 with TRBJ2-1; D is possibly TRBD1 (6 bases). CDR3 size: 13 residues. Trimming left V 4 bases short and J 6 bases short, with 10 bases between. In germline, CDR1 is SGHTA, CDR2 FQGNSA. In DNA form, the CDR3 reads TGTGCCAGCAGCTCCCGGGACACCAATGAGCAGTTCTTC. It encodes CASSSRDTNEQFF.

Details on this clone: Other DNA sequences in this sample translate to the same CDR3. The chain employs TRBV5-1 and TRBJ1-5; the D is unclear. The CDR3 contains 15 residues. Trimming removed 0 bases at V and 0 bases at J, with 7 bases between. Germline CDR1 and CDR2: SGHRS and YFSETQ. CDR3 region: CASSLDSPSNQPQHF. CDR3 coding DNA: TGCGCCAGCAGCTTGGACAGTCCTAGCAATCAGCCCCAGCATTTT.

The V call is TRBV28, the J call TRBJ1-1, with a possible D match to TRBD1 (6 bases). The CDR3 sequence is 13 residues long. Trimming cost V 6 bases and J 8 bases, with 16 bases left between them. CDR1 MDHEN and CDR2 SYDVKM come from the germline V gene. The CDR3 sequence is CASSTDRKQEAFF. Here the CDR3 DNA reads TGTGCCAGCAGCACCGACAGGAAACAAGAAGCTTTCTTT.

This rearrangement joins TRBV6-5 to TRBJ2-1; the match to TRBD2 covers 12 bases. The germline V gene has CDR1 MNHEY and CDR2 SVGAGI. CDR3 length: 15 residues. The V gene end was trimmed by 4 bases and the J gene end by 6 bases; junction bases not matched to a gene: 4. CDR3 DNA: TGTGCCAGCAGTTCCCCTAGCGGGGGGGCCAATGAGCAGTTCTTC. Translated: CASSSPSGGANEQFF.

The genes are TRBV7-2 and TRBJ2-1; the match to TRBD2 covers 7 bases. The CDR3 consists of 13 residues. The V gene's germline CDR1 is SGHTA and CDR2 FQGNSA. V dropped 1 base and J dropped 13; count of bases not matched to a gene: 7. The CDR3 bases are TGTGCCAGCAGCTTAGTGGTAGGCGGGGGACAGTTCTTC. It codes for CASSLVVGGGQFF.

Notes on this clone: In the same sample, other DNA sequences code for this CDR3. V usage is TRBV14 and J usage is TRBJ2-5; perhaps TRBD1 as D (6 bases). This CDR3 spans 13 amino acids. With 4 bases removed from V and 5 bases from J, the gap between germline ends came to 11 bases. Germline CDR1 and CDR2: SGHDN and FVKESK. CDR3 protein: CASSPRGRETQYF. CDR3 DNA: TGTGCCAGCAGCCCCAGGGGTCGGGAGACCCAGTACTTC.

This sequence joins TRBV7-2 and TRBJ2-1; TRBD2 matches at 12 bases. V lost 5 bases and J lost 4; bases outside the gene matches: 0. The CDR3 is 14 residues long. The V gene's germline CDR1 is SGHTA and CDR2 FQGNSA. The CDR3 loop reads CASSGLAGYNEQFF. CDR3 nucleotide sequence: TGTGCCAGCAGCGGACTAGCGGGGTACAATGAGCAGTTCTTC.

This clone came up once. This specimen includes other DNA sequences encoding the same CDR3. The chain recombines TRBV12-3 or TRBV12-4 with TRBJ1-1; D perhaps matches TRBD1 (5 bases). V was shortened by 6 bases and J by 4 bases, with 12 bases between the two germline ends. The CDR3 loop spans 13 amino acids. The CDR3 nucleotides read TGTGCCAGCAGCCTCGGGGGGAGCACTGAAGCTTTCTTT. It encodes CASSLGGSTEAFF.

The rearrangement joins TRBV11-2 to TRBJ1-5, with 7 bases aligning to TRBD1. Germline V gene sequence: CDR1 SGHAT, CDR2 FQNNGV. CDR3 length equals 12 residues. The ends lost 5 bases at V and 12 bases at J; junction bases unmatched: 7. CDR3 protein: CASSEAGGSQHF. CDR3 in DNA: TGTGCCAGCAGCGAAGCAGGGGGGAGCCAGCATTTT.